This paragraph reports one T cell receptor (beta chain). Its antigen is currently unknown. Per the germline V gene, CDR1 is SGHVS and CDR2 is FQNEAQ. Deletions cut 6 bases from V and 7 bases from J, with 13 bases between. This CDR3 region has 14 residues. The data were obtained in a study of cytomegalovirus exposure and HLA in healthy donors. Looking at the study overall: Per a later analysis, the roughly 680 first-cohort and fewer than 150 validation repertoires shared one platform.

General study findings and limits: As confirmed in vitro, three CMV-associated chains were specific for CMV antigens. Associated with cytomegalovirus, according to the listing, were approximately 160 TCR beta chains.

Among the approximately 130 subjects of the validation cohort, separate from the approximately 670-subject first cohort, were the donors. The method was immunoSEQ multiplex PCR; TCRdb's version includes in-frame clones alone and lacks a portion of them. The repertoire holds 90,000 or so clones, with 85% as singletons. Sequencing input: PBMCs. The sequence came from a man younger than 30 in good health and CMV-seropositive. The rearrangement links TRBV7-8 to TRBJ2-6; D might be TRBD2 (5 bases). The CDR3 loop reads CASREGTEANVLTF. CDR3 DNA: TGTGCCAGCAGAGAGGGAACGGAAGCCAACGTCCTGACTTTC.